These 18 T cell receptor beta chains were sequenced from one sample in a study of response to subunit inactivated influenza vaccine. TCRdb re-called the RT-PCR reads through MiXCR, storing one row per CDR3 protein. The sample has more than 550,000 distinct CDR3 sequences, roughly 12% seen once. This specimen consisted of PBMCs from blood, obtained on the day of vaccination. Receptor source: a man in his fifties or sixties who received an inactivated influenza vaccine.

In its sample, this clonotype was seen a few times. The V and J genes are TRBV27 and TRBJ2-1; possible D gene TRBD2, 5 bases. The V gene's germline CDR1 is MNHEY and CDR2 SMNVEV (reference sequence). The CDR3 contains 15 residues. V shed 6 bases and J shed 0 bases, with 12 bases lying between them. CDR3 sequence: CASSQDFSSYNEQFF. The CDR3 DNA is TGTGCCAGCAGCCAGGACTTTAGCTCCTACAATGAGCAGTTCTTC.

At least ten counts were recorded for this clonotype. The chain carries TRBV2 and TRBJ2-5, with D maybe TRBD1 (6 bases). Trimming removed 2 bases at V and 1 base at J, with 20 bases between. The CDR3 runs 18 residues. The germline V gene has CDR1 SNHLY and CDR2 FYNNEI. CDR3 region: CASSEPGALKTRQETQYF. The DNA for the CDR3 is TGTGCCAGCAGTGAACCAGGGGCGCTCAAAACACGCCAAGAGACCCAGTACTTC. Based on the CDR3 plus reference TRBV2 and TRBJ2-5, the full variable domain is EPEVTQTPSHQVTQMGQEVILRCVPISNHLYFYWYRQILGQKVEFLVSFYNNEISEKSEIFDDQFSVERPDGSNFTLKIRSTKLEDSAMYFCASSEPGALKTRQETQYFGPGTRLLVL.

This clonotype was detected only a few times. The chain links TRBV7-9 to TRBJ2-2; TRBD1 or TRBD2 may be the D gene (6 bases each). There are 14 residues in the CDR3. V was clipped by 5 bases and J by 5 bases, with 12 bases between them. The germline V gene has CDR1 SEHNR and CDR2 FQNEAQ (reference sequence). The CDR3 sequence: CASSNREATGELFF. CDR3 sequence (DNA): TGTGCCAGCAGCAACAGGGAGGCGACCGGGGAGCTGTTTTTT.

The rearrangement links TRBV20-1 to TRBJ1-1; 9 nucleotides align to TRBD1. From germline, CDR1 is DFQATT and CDR2 SNEGSKA (reference sequence). V shed 2 bases, J shed 3 bases, and the junction held 7 bases outside the gene matches. The CDR3 runs to 15 residues. CDR3 sequence reads: CSARPWTGADTEAFF. The CDR3 coding sequence is TGCAGTGCTAGACCCTGGACAGGGGCGGACACTGAAGCTTTCTTT.

V gene TRBV14 combines with J gene TRBJ2-1; TRBD2 aligns across 10 bases. Germline V gives CDR1 SGHDN, CDR2 FVKESK. V trimming: 3 bases; J trimming: 10 bases; junction bases outside the gene matches: 6. The CDR3 loop spans 14 amino acids. The chain's CDR3 is CASSHLAGDSEQFF. DNA for the CDR3: TGTGCCAGCAGCCACCTAGCGGGAGATAGCGAGCAGTTCTTC.

This clonotype showed up just a few times. The V call is TRBV12-3 or TRBV12-4, the J call TRBJ1-6; D ambiguous. CDR3 length: 12 amino acids. The V and J ends lost 7 bases and 9 bases respectively, with 10 bases between them. CDR3 bases: TGTGCCAGCACCGCTGAGGGTTCACCCCTCCACTTT. It codes for CASTAEGSPLHF.

The chain uses TRBV5-1 and TRBJ2-6; D is unresolved. CDR3 length: 15 amino acids. Trimming shortened V by 0 bases and J by 2 bases, and 6 bases separated the two germline ends. Per the germline V gene, CDR1 is SGHRS and CDR2 is YFSETQ. CDR3 nucleotide sequence: TGCGCCAGCAGCTTGGATCTCCCTGGGGCCAACGTCCTGACTTTC. Encoded protein: CASSLDLPGANVLTF.

This clonotype appeared a few times. The V call is TRBV10-2, the J call TRBJ2-5, with 13 bases that match TRBD2. CDR3 length: 15 amino acids. Germline CDR1 WSHSY, CDR2 SAAADI. After removal of 6 bases from V and 10 bases from J, the junction contained 11 bases not matched to a gene. The CDR3 loop reads CASRTGTSGAGIQYF. In DNA, the CDR3 is TGCGCCAGCAGGACCGGGACTAGCGGGGCGGGAATCCAGTACTTC.

J is TRBJ2-1 and V is TRBV15, with D perhaps matching TRBD1 (6 bases). Per germline, CDR1 LNHNV and CDR2 YYDKDF (reference sequence). Trimming pared 5 bases from V and 4 bases from J, leaving 15 bases between. This CDR3 contains 15 residues. The CDR3 is CATSPGQGTYNEQFF. The CDR3 DNA reads as TGTGCCACCAGCCCGGGACAAGGTACTTACAATGAGCAGTTCTTC.

The chain joins TRBV18 to TRBJ2-4, with TRBD1 as a possible D gene (6 bases). The V end was cut by 0 bases, the J end by 6 bases, with 9 bases between. The CDR3 sequence is 14 residues long. Germline CDR1 reads KGHSH; CDR2 reads LQKENI. The CDR3 region has the DNA TGTGCCAGCTCACCACCACAGGGACCAAACATTCAGTACTTC. Translation gives CASSPPQGPNIQYF.

The chain is built from TRBV19 and TRBJ2-4, with D perhaps matching TRBD2 (6 bases). Between the trimmed V and J ends, which lost 6 bases and 0 bases, there was a span of 18 bases. The CDR3 is made up of 17 amino acids. Germline V gene data show CDR1 as LNHDA and CDR2 as SQIVND (reference sequence). The CDR3 nucleotides are TGTGCCAGTAGCTGGGTTGGGGGGAGGATAGCCAAAAACATTCAGTACTTC. This codes for CASSWVGGRIAKNIQYF.

The V and J genes are TRBV9 and TRBJ2-1; D is uncertain. This CDR3 has 14 residues. V was clipped by 0 bases and J by 4 bases, with 8 bases between them. CDR1 SGDLS and CDR2 YYNGEE come from the germline V gene. The CDR3, as DNA: TGTGCCAGCAGCGTAGAGGCCAGATACAATGAGCAGTTCTTC. Translated, it gives CASSVEARYNEQFF.

This clonotype appeared a few times. CDR3 nucleotide sequence: TGCGCCAGCAGCCAATCGACAGCACACCAAGAGACCCAGTACTTC. It codes for CASSQSTAHQETQYF. J is TRBJ2-5 and V is TRBV4-3, with D possibly matching TRBD1 (5 bases). Germline CDR1 and CDR2: LGHNA and YSLEER. The CDR3 contains 15 residues. V gave up 2 bases and J gave up 0 bases, with 10 bases separating them.

This clonotype was found a few times. This chain uses TRBV18 with TRBJ1-4, with D perhaps TRBD1 (6 bases). V was trimmed by 4 bases and J by 8 bases, leaving 11 bases between them. CDR3 size: 13 residues. Germline V gene lookup returns CDR1 KGHSH and CDR2 LQKENI. In nucleotides, the CDR3 is TGTGCCAGCTCACTACAGGGTTCGGAAAAACTGTTTTTT. Translation: CASSLQGSEKLFF.

This clonotype was counted a few times. This sequence joins TRBV15 and TRBJ2-7; D remains ambiguous. Trimming shortened V by 0 bases and J by 4 bases, and 16 bases separated the two germline ends. Germline V lookup: CDR1 LNHNV, CDR2 YYDKDF (reference sequence). The CDR3 spans 16 residues. This CDR3 is CATSRDQTVVRYEQYF. CDR3 nucleotides: TGTGCCACCAGCAGAGACCAGACGGTGGTAAGGTACGAGCAGTACTTC.

This clonotype was found a few times. The gene calls are TRBV5-1 and TRBJ2-5; TRBD1 matches at 12 bases. Germline CDR1 and CDR2: SGHRS and YFSETQ. V trimming: 4 bases; J trimming: 4 bases; junction bases outside the gene matches: 5. This CDR3 is built from 15 residues. The DNA of the CDR3 is TGCGCCAGCAGCCCCGGGACAGGGGGCATAGAGACCCAGTACTTC. Its translation is CASSPGTGGIETQYF.

This CDR3 is CASRTDGYTDTQYF. DNA of the CDR3: TGCGCCAGCCGGACGGACGGATACACAGATACGCAGTATTTT. The rearrangement uses TRBV5-1 and TRBJ2-3, with D unresolved. In germline, CDR1 is SGHRS, CDR2 YFSETQ. This CDR3 is 14 amino acids long. The V gene lost 7 bases and the J gene lost 2 bases, with 14 bases spanning the gap. Looking up the rest from reference TRBV5-1 and TRBJ2-3 gives the full variable domain: KAGVTQTPRYLIKTRGQQVTLSCSPISGHRSVSWYQQTPGQGLQFLFEYFSETQRNKGNFPGRFSGRQFSNSRSEMNVSTLELGDSALYLCASRTDGYTDTQYFGPGTRLTVL.

The gene calls are TRBV6-5 and TRBJ2-7; 8 bases match TRBD2. After removal of 0 bases from V and 2 bases from J, the junction contained 3 bases not matched to a gene. CDR1 MNHEY and CDR2 SVGAGI come from the germline V gene. The CDR3 is 15 residues long. The chain's CDR3 is CASSYSIAGTYEQYF. As DNA, the CDR3 is TGTGCCAGCAGTTACTCCATAGCGGGGACCTACGAGCAGTACTTC.